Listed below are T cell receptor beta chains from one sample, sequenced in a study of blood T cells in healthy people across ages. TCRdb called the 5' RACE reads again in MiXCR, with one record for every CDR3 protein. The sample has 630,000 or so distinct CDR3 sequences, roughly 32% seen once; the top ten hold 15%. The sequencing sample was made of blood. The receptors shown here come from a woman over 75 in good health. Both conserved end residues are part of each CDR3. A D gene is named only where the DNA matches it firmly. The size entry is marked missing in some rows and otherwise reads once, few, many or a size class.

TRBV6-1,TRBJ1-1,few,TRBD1,CASSSQGAPRTEAFF,TGTGCCAGCAGTTCACAGGGGGCGCCGCGGACTGAAGCTTTCTTT
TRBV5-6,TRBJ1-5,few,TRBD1,CASSLFDRGSNQPQHF,TGTGCCAGCAGCTTATTCGACAGGGGCTCCAATCAGCCCCAGCATTTT
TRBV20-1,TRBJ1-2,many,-,CSARDGESYGYTF,TGCAGTGCTAGAGATGGGGAGAGCTATGGCTACACCTTC
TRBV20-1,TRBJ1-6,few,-,CSARGGANSPLHF,TGCAGTGCTAGAGGGGGGGCGAATTCACCCCTCCACTTT
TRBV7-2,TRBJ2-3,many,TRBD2,CASSLRASGYTDTQYF,TGTGCCAGCAGCTTAAGGGCTAGCGGGTACACAGATACGCAGTATTTT
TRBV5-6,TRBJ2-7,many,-,CASSQRGPGTATSYEQYF,TGTGCCAGCAGCCAAAGGGGACCCGGGACGGCAACATCCTACGAGCAGTACTTC
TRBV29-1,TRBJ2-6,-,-,CSVEDPFGASVLTF,TGCAGCGTTGAAGACCCGTTTGGGGCCAGCGTCCTGACTTTC
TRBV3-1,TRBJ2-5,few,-,CASSQDWGPQETQYF,TGTGCCAGCAGCCAAGATTGGGGGCCTCAAGAGACCCAGTACTTC
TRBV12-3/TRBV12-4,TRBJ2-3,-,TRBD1,CASSLFRQGRADAQYF,TGTGCCAGCAGCCTTTTTCGACAGGGCCGCGCAGATGCGCAGTATTTT
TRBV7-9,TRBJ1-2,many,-,CASSLAKGNGYTF,TGTGCCAGCAGCTTAGCGAAGGGAAATGGCTACACCTTC
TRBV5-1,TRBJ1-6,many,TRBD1,CASSLDRVGVSPLHF,TGCGCCAGCAGCCTGGACAGGGTCGGGGTTTCACCCCTCCACTTT
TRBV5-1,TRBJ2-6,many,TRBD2,CASSLAGAGANVLTF,TGTGCCAGCAGTTTAGCGGGTGCTGGGGCCAACGTCCTGACTTTC
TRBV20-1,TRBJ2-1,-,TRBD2,CSARGLAGDDEQFF,TGCAGTGCTAGGGGACTAGCGGGGGACGACGAGCAGTTCTTC
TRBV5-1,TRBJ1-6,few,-,CASSLYGAPESSPLHF,TGCGCCAGCAGCTTGTATGGAGCACCTGAGAGTTCACCCCTCCACTTT
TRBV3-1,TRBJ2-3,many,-,CASRRDPYTDTQYF,TGTGCCAGCAGACGGGACCCTTACACAGATACGCAGTATTTT
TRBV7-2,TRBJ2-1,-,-,CASSLVGVLYNEQFF,TGTGCCAGCAGCTTAGTGGGGGTACTTTACAATGAGCAGTTCTTC
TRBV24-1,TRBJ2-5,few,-,CATSDLSRQKETQYF,TGTGCCACCAGTGATTTGAGCCGGCAGAAGGAGACCCAGTACTTC
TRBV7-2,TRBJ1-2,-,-,CASSLERAPRAGYTF,TGTGCCAGCAGCTTAGAAAGAGCACCTCGGGCAGGCTACACCTTC
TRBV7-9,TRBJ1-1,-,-,CASIPDGRGTEAFF,TGTGCCAGCATCCCCGACGGCAGGGGCACTGAAGCTTTCTTT
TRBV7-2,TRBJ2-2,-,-,CASSSTTVAGELFF,TGTGCCAGCAGCTCAACGACAGTAGCCGGGGAGCTGTTTTTT
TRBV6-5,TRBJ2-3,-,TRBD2,CASSGLAGRSGTQYF,TGTGCCAGCTCTGGACTAGCGGGGAGGTCAGGTACGCAGTATTTT
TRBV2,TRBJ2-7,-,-,CASSEDSFSEQYF,TGTGCCAGCAGCGAAGACAGTTTTAGCGAGCAGTACTTC
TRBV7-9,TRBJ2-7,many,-,CASSSLWGSYEQYF,TGTGCCAGCAGTTCCCTCTGGGGGTCCTACGAGCAGTACTTC